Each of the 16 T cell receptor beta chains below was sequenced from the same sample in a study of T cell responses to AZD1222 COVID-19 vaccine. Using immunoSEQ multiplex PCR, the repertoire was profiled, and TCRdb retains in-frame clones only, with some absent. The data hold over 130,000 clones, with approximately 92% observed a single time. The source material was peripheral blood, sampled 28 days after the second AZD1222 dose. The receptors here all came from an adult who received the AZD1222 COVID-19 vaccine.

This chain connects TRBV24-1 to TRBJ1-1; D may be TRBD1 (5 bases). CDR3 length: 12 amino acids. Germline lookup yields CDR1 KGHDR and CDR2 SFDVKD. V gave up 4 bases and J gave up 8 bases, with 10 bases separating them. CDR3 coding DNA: TGTGCCACCAGTGACTTCGACAGCGAAGCTTTCTTT. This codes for CATSDFDSEAFF.

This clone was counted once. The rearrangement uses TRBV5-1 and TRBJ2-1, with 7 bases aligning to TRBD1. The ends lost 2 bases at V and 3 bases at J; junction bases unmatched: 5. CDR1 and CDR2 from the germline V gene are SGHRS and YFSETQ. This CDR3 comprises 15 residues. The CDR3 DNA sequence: TGCGCCAGCAGCTTAGAGGGGGCCGACTACAATGAGCAGTTCTTC. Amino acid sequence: CASSLEGADYNEQFF.

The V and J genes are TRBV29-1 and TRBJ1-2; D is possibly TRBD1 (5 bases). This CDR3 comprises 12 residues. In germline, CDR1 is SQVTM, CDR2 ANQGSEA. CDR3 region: CRAFTGNYGYTF. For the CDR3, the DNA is TGCAGGGCTTTTACAGGCAACTATGGCTACACCTTC.

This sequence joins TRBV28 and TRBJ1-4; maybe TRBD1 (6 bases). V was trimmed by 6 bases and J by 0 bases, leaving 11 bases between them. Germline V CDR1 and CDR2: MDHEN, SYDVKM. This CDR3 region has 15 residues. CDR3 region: CASSPGHATNEKLFF. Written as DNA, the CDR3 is TGTGCCAGCAGCCCGGGACACGCAACTAATGAAAAACTGTTTTTT.

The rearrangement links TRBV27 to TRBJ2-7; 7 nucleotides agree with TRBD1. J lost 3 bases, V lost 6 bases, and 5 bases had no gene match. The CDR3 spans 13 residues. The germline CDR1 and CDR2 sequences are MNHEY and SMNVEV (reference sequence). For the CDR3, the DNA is TGTGCCAGCAGGAGACAGGGCCTCTACGAGCAGTACTTC. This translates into CASRRQGLYEQYF.

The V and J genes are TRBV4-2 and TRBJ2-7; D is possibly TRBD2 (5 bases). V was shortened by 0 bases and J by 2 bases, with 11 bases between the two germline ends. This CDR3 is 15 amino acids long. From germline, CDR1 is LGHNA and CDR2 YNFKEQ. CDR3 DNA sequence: TGTGCCAGCAGCCAAGAAGAGGGTGGCCCCTACGAGCAGTACTTC. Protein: CASSQEEGGPYEQYF.

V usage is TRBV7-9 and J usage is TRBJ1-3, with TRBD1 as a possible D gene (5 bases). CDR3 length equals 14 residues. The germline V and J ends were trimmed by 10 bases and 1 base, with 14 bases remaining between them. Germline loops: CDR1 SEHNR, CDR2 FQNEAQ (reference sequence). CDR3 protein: CATTGLSSGNTIYF. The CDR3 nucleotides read TGTGCCACTACAGGCCTTTCGTCTGGAAACACCATATATTTT.

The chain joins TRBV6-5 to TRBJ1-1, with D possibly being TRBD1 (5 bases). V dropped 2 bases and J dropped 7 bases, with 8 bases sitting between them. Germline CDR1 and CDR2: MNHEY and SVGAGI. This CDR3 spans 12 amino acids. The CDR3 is CASSYRGGEAFF. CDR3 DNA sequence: TGTGCCAGCAGTTACCGTGGGGGTGAAGCTTTCTTT.

The DNA of the CDR3 is TGTGCCAGCAGTAGCTCGACTAGCAGAATTCAAGAGACCCAGTACTTC. The encoded protein is CASSSSTSRIQETQYF. The chain couples TRBV5-6 to TRBJ2-5; TRBD2 matches at 7 bases. The germline V gene has CDR1 SGHDT and CDR2 YYEEEE. V trimming: 5 bases; J trimming: 2 bases; junction bases outside the gene matches: 12. This CDR3 region has 16 residues.

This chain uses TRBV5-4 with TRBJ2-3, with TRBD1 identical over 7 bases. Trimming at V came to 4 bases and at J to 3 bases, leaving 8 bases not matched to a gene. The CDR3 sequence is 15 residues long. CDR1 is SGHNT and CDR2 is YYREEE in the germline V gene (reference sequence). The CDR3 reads CASSRRQGRTDTQYF. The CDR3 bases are TGTGCCAGCAGCAGGAGACAGGGTCGTACAGATACGCAGTATTTT.

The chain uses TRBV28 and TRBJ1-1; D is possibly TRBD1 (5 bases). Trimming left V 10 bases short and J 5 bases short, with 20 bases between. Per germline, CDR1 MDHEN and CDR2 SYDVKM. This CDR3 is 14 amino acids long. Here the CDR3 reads CAIYHKGRKTEAFF. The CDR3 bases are TGTGCCATCTACCATAAGGGGCGGAAGACTGAAGCTTTCTTT.

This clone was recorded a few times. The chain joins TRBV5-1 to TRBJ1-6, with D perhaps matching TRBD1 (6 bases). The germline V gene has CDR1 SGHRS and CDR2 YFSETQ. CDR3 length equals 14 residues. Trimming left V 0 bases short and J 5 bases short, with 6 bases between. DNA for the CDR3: TGCGCCAGCAGCTTGGGACAGGATAATTCACCCCTCCACTTT. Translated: CASSLGQDNSPLHF.

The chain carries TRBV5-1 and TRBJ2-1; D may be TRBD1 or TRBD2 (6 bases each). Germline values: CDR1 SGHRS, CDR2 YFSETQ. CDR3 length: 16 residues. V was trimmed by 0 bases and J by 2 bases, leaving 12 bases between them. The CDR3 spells CASSLVGGLAYNEQFF. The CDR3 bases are TGCGCCAGCAGCTTGGTAGGGGGGTTAGCCTACAATGAGCAGTTCTTC.

CDR3 DNA sequence: TGTGCCAGCAGTCCCCGCCGGGACAGGGGAGGGACTGAAGCTTTCTTT. Protein sequence: CASSPRRDRGGTEAFF. This sequence joins TRBV27 and TRBJ1-1, with 10 positions matching TRBD1. This CDR3 spans 16 amino acids. V was clipped by 5 bases and J by 5 bases; unmatched bases: 11. Germline CDR1 and CDR2: MNHEY and SMNVEV (reference sequence).

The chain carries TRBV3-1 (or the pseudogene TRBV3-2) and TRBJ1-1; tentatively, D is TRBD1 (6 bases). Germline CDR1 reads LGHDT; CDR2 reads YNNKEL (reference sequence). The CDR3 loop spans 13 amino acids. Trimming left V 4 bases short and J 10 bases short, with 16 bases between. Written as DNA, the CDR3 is TGTGCCAGCAGCCGCCCAGGGGATCTCCGAGCTTTCTTT. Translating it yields CASSRPGDLRAFF.

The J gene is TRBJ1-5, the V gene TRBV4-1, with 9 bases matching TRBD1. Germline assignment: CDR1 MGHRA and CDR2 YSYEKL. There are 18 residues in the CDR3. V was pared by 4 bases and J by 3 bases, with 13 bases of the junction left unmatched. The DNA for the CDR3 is TGCGCCAGCAGCCGCAGTCAGCGGGACAGGGAACCCAATCAGCCCCAGCATTTT. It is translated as CASSRSQRDREPNQPQHF.